The 27 T cell receptor beta chains below were found in one sample sequenced in a study of neurological immune-mediated disorders. TCRdb passed the 5' RACE reads through MiXCR, listing each CDR3 protein once. The sample contains around 66,000 distinct CDR3 sequences, 4% to 6% of which appear only once. The sample comprised PBMCs. The receptor set was obtained from a woman under 40 with multiple sclerosis.

This clonotype was observed many times. V and J are TRBV9 and TRBJ1-5, with TRBD1 as a possible D gene (5 bases). CDR1 SGDLS and CDR2 YYNGEE come from the germline V gene. With 3 bases removed from V and 9 bases from J, the gap between germline ends came to 19 bases. This CDR3 has 15 residues. The CDR3 sequence is CASSESGGGGGPQHF. The CDR3 DNA reads TGTGCCAGCAGCGAAAGCGGTGGCGGCGGGGGGCCCCAGCATTTT.

This clonotype was counted at least ten times. The rearrangement joins TRBV12-3 or TRBV12-4 to TRBJ2-5, with D unclear. V gave up 2 bases and J gave up 0 bases, with 1 base separating them. This CDR3 spans 12 amino acids. CDR3 nucleotide sequence: TGTGCCAGCAGTTTACACCAAGAGACCCAGTACTTC. Protein sequence: CASSLHQETQYF.

At least ten counts were recorded for this clonotype. The V and J genes are TRBV20-1 and TRBJ2-2; no definite D call. Trimming took off 3 bases at V and 5 bases at J, with 13 bases between the two ends. The CDR3 consists of 14 residues. Germline-derived CDR1 and CDR2 are DFQATT and SNEGSKA (reference sequence). Written as DNA, the CDR3 is TGCAGTGCTAGCGGTCTAGTGGGGACCGGGGAGCTGTTTTTT. It specifies CSASGLVGTGELFF.

This sequence joins TRBV20-1 and TRBJ2-3; perhaps TRBD2 as D (5 bases). Germline V gene sequence: CDR1 DFQATT, CDR2 SNEGSKA (reference sequence). This CDR3 region has 14 residues. V was shortened by 3 bases and J by 4 bases, with 14 bases between the two germline ends. CDR3 residues: CSARTTQLSDTQYF. DNA for the CDR3: TGCAGTGCTAGGACTACCCAGCTGTCAGATACGCAGTATTTT.

This clonotype occurred a few times. V usage is TRBV5-1 and J usage is TRBJ2-1; D is unclear. Trimming shortened V by 0 bases and J by 5 bases, and 9 bases separated the two germline ends. In germline, CDR1 is SGHRS, CDR2 YFSETQ. The CDR3 length is 14 residues. For the CDR3, the DNA is TGCGCCAGCAGCTTGGTAAGAAGACACAATGAGCAGTTCTTC. It encodes CASSLVRRHNEQFF.

V is TRBV12-3 or TRBV12-4 and J is TRBJ2-2, with 9 positions matching TRBD1. V trimming: 5 bases; J trimming: 5 bases; junction bases outside the gene matches: 12. The CDR3 contains 17 residues. CDR3 sequence: CASSERSGTGRTGELFF. The CDR3, as DNA: TGTGCCAGCAGTGAACGATCCGGGACAGGGAGAACCGGGGAGCTGTTTTTT.

This clonotype appeared many times. This chain joins TRBV27 and TRBJ2-5, with TRBD1 matching over 7 bases. CDR1 and CDR2 (germline): MNHEY, SMNVEV (reference sequence). V was clipped by 6 bases and J by 2 bases; unmatched bases: 12. This CDR3 spans 16 amino acids. The CDR3, as DNA: TGTGCCAGCAGCCGGGACAGCTCCGGCGGGCAAGAGACCCAGTACTTC. This encodes CASSRDSSGGQETQYF.

This clonotype was recorded a few times. The rearrangement uses TRBV5-1 and TRBJ2-7; D is possibly TRBD2 (5 bases). Germline V gene lookup returns CDR1 SGHRS and CDR2 YFSETQ. The CDR3 consists of 14 residues. Trimming removed 0 bases from V and 5 bases from J, with 12 bases in between. CDR3 in amino acids: CASSLDRSGNEQYF. The CDR3 bases are TGCGCCAGCAGCTTGGATCGGTCGGGAAACGAGCAGTACTTC.

This clonotype occurred many times. The rearrangement uses TRBV20-1 and TRBJ2-2; 10 nucleotides align to TRBD2. The CDR3 has 16 amino acids. Trimming removed 2 bases from V and 4 bases from J; junction bases left unmatched: 7. The V gene's germline CDR1 is DFQATT and CDR2 SNEGSKA (reference sequence). The CDR3, as DNA: TGCAGTGCTAGATTCCCGGGACTAGCGCCCACCGGGGAGCTGTTTTTT. Translating gives CSARFPGLAPTGELFF.

V and J are TRBV7-9 and TRBJ2-3; the match to TRBD1 covers 11 bases. Germline assignment: CDR1 SEHNR and CDR2 FQNEAQ (reference sequence). This CDR3 contains 13 residues. V lost 10 bases, J lost 5 bases, and 5 bases stayed unmatched. This CDR3 reads CATGTGGKDTQYF. In nucleotides, the CDR3 is TGTGCCACCGGGACAGGGGGTAAAGATACGCAGTATTTT. The variable domain in full, with the rest retrieved from reference TRBV7-9 and TRBJ2-3, is DTGVSQNPRHKITKRGQNVTFRCDPISEHNRLYWYRQTLGQGPEFLTYFQNEAQLEKSRLLSDRFSAERPKGSFSTLEIQRTEQGDSAMYLCATGTGGKDTQYFGPGTRLTVL.

This clonotype was observed at least ten times. The chain recombines TRBV12-3 or TRBV12-4 with TRBJ2-7; 9 bases line up with TRBD1. V lost 6 bases and J lost 6; bases outside the gene matches: 6. The length of the CDR3 is 13 residues. The CDR3 DNA reads TGTGCCAGCAGCGGGACAGGGACGGGCGAGCAGTACTTC. It specifies CASSGTGTGEQYF.

This clonotype was picked up many times. The chain uses TRBV7-8 and TRBJ1-4, with D perhaps matching TRBD1 (6 bases). CDR1 is SGHVS, CDR2 FQNEAQ, per germline. V was trimmed by 1 base and J by 4 bases, leaving 10 bases between them. CDR3 size: 15 residues. CDR3 region: CASSLVTGINEKLFF. The CDR3, as DNA: TGTGCCAGCAGCTTAGTCACAGGGATTAATGAAAAACTGTTTTTT.

This clonotype was seen at least ten times. This chain connects TRBV12-3 or TRBV12-4 to TRBJ1-2; D gene ambiguous. V dropped 2 bases and J dropped 4 bases, with 8 bases sitting between them. The CDR3 sequence is 13 residues long. The chain's CDR3 is CASSLTQTYGYTF. CDR3 DNA: TGTGCCAGCAGTTTAACACAGACCTATGGCTACACCTTC.

This clonotype was recorded at least ten times. The V and J genes are TRBV7-6 and TRBJ2-5, with TRBD2 matching over 12 bases. The CDR3 is 19 residues long. After removal of 5 bases from V and 5 bases from J, the junction contained 18 bases not matched to a gene. Germline-derived CDR1 and CDR2 are SGHVS and FNYEAQ. This chain's CDR3 is CASSRAIRASGGAGETQYF. The CDR3 nucleotides are TGTGCCAGCAGCCGCGCGATACGGGCTAGCGGGGGGGCCGGGGAGACCCAGTACTTC.

This clonotype was picked up many times. The chain has TRBV5-1 and TRBJ2-1, with 11 nucleotides matching TRBD1. The CDR3 length is 15 residues. V was clipped by 4 bases and J by 7 bases; unmatched bases: 7. From germline, CDR1 is SGHRS and CDR2 YFSETQ. CDR3 protein: CASSAGTGGNNEQFF. CDR3 bases: TGCGCCAGCAGCGCCGGGACAGGGGGGAATAATGAGCAGTTCTTC.

Remarks on this clonotype: The CDR3 does not end in the conserved phenylalanine or tryptophan, so this is likely a read error. The V and J genes are TRBV5-1 and TRBJ1-2, with D tentatively TRBD1 (6 bases). Germline V gene sequence: CDR1 SGHRS, CDR2 YFSETQ. Trimming shortened V by 0 bases and J by 6 bases, and 12 bases separated the two germline ends. This CDR3 region has 14 residues. The CDR3 DNA sequence: TGCGCCAGCAGCTTGGGGGGCCCAGGGGATGGCTACACCAAC. Its protein is CASSLGGPGDGYTN.

This clonotype was seen ten or more times. The V and J genes are TRBV5-1 and TRBJ2-5, with D tentatively TRBD1 (5 bases). CDR1 and CDR2 (germline): SGHRS, YFSETQ. CDR3 length: 13 amino acids. V shed 0 bases and J shed 4 bases, with 7 bases lying between them. Here the CDR3 reads CASSLGGGETQYF. CDR3 DNA: TGCGCCAGCAGCTTGGGGGGCGGAGAGACCCAGTACTTC.

This clonotype was detected ten times or more. This rearrangement joins TRBV20-1 to TRBJ2-1, with TRBD1 matching 9 bases. The CDR3 extends over 14 amino acids. Germline lookup yields CDR1 DFQATT and CDR2 SNEGSKA (reference sequence). Trimming at V came to 3 bases and at J to 4 bases, leaving 4 bases not matched to a gene. CDR3 amino acids: CSASLGQGYNEQFF. CDR3 DNA sequence: TGCAGTGCTAGCTTGGGACAGGGTTACAATGAGCAGTTCTTC.

This chain connects TRBV7-2 to TRBJ2-3, with D tentatively TRBD2 (5 bases). Germline V gene sequence: CDR1 SGHTA, CDR2 FQGNSA. This CDR3 is 12 amino acids long. Trimming pared 5 bases from V and 9 bases from J, leaving 12 bases between. The CDR3 nucleotides are TGTGCCAGCAGCCCCCGGCGGGTAACGCAGTATTTT. Translated: CASSPRRVTQYF.

This clonotype was seen many times. The V call is TRBV15, the J call TRBJ2-1; 8 nucleotides agree with TRBD2. The junction had 11 bases not matched to a gene; V was cut back by 4 bases and J by 6 bases. CDR1 is LNHNV, CDR2 YYDKDF, per germline (reference sequence). CDR3 size: 16 residues. CDR3 DNA sequence: TGTGCCACCAGCAACGGCGGGCGGGGGGCCATCAATGAGCAGTTCTTC. Translation gives CATSNGGRGAINEQFF.

This clonotype was picked up many times. The chain combines TRBV9 with TRBJ1-2; weak D call: TRBD1 (5 bases). This CDR3 has 15 residues. Germline V gene lookup returns CDR1 SGDLS and CDR2 YYNGEE. V lost 0 bases to trimming and J lost 4 bases, with 13 bases between them. CDR3 sequence (DNA): TGTGCCAGCAGCGTAGACGGGGCTCGGATCTATGGCTACACCTTC. This translates into CASSVDGARIYGYTF. The variable domain in full, completed from reference TRBV9 and TRBJ1-2, reads DSGVTQTPKHLITATGQRVTLRCSPRSGDLSVYWYQQSLDQGLQFLIQYYNGEERAKGNILERFSAQQFPDLHSELNLSSLELGDSALYFCASSVDGARIYGYTFGSGTRLTVV.

This clonotype was seen many times. V and J are TRBV5-1 and TRBJ2-3; the match to TRBD2 covers 11 bases. Germline V gene sequence: CDR1 SGHRS, CDR2 YFSETQ. The junction had 6 bases not matched to a gene; V was cut back by 6 bases and J by 3 bases. The CDR3 has 15 residues. CDR3: CASNVAGGPTDTQYF. DNA of the CDR3: TGCGCCAGCAACGTAGCGGGGGGGCCAACAGATACGCAGTATTTT. The full variable domain, rest sourced from reference TRBV5-1 and TRBJ2-3, is KAGVTQTPRYLIKTRGQQVTLSCSPISGHRSVSWYQQTPGQGLQFLFEYFSETQRNKGNFPGRFSGRQFSNSRSEMNVSTLELGDSALYLCASNVAGGPTDTQYFGPGTRLTVL.

The chain carries TRBV9 and TRBJ2-3; D possibly corresponds to TRBD1 (7 bases). The CDR3 length is 15 residues. V lost 1 base to trimming and J lost 4 bases, with 13 bases between them. CDR1 and CDR2 (germline): SGDLS, YYNGEE. The CDR3 protein is CASSVLEGAPDTQYF. CDR3 nucleotide sequence: TGTGCCAGCAGCGTATTGGAGGGGGCTCCAGATACGCAGTATTTT.

This clonotype was counted ten times or more. The chain is built from TRBV5-6 and TRBJ2-1, with D unclear. V was trimmed by 1 base and J by 6 bases, leaving 5 bases between them. Germline V gene sequence: CDR1 SGHDT, CDR2 YYEEEE. The CDR3 is made up of 12 amino acids. CDR3 loop: CASSLQANEQFF. The CDR3 bases are TGTGCCAGCAGCTTGCAGGCCAATGAGCAGTTCTTC.

This clonotype was counted between two and nine times. The gene calls are TRBV7-3 and TRBJ2-1; D could derive from TRBD1 or TRBD2 (5 bases each). Trimming took off 4 bases at V and 13 bases at J, with 17 bases between the two ends. The CDR3 has 13 amino acids. Germline CDR1 SGHTA, CDR2 FQGTGA. The DNA of the CDR3 is TGTGCCAGCAGCTCCGGCCGGGACCACGCTCAGTTCTTC. Its translation: CASSSGRDHAQFF.

This clonotype occurred many times. The chain uses TRBV20-1 and TRBJ2-3, with 9 positions matching TRBD2. This CDR3 is built from 15 residues. Germline loops: CDR1 DFQATT, CDR2 SNEGSKA (reference sequence). V was pared by 3 bases and J by 1 base, with 5 bases of the junction left unmatched. The CDR3 here is CSASLRGGGTDTQYF. In nucleotides, the CDR3 is TGCAGTGCTAGTCTGCGGGGGGGCGGCACAGATACGCAGTATTTT.

This clonotype was counted at least ten times. The rearrangement joins TRBV20-1 to TRBJ2-1; the match to TRBD1 covers 11 bases. This CDR3 has 14 amino acids. Germline CDR1 and CDR2: DFQATT and SNEGSKA (reference sequence). Unmatched junction bases numbered 6, after V lost 5 bases and J lost 6 bases. DNA for the CDR3: TGCAGTGCTCGGCGGGACAGGGGGAGCAATGAGCAGTTCTTC. Amino acid sequence: CSARRDRGSNEQFF.